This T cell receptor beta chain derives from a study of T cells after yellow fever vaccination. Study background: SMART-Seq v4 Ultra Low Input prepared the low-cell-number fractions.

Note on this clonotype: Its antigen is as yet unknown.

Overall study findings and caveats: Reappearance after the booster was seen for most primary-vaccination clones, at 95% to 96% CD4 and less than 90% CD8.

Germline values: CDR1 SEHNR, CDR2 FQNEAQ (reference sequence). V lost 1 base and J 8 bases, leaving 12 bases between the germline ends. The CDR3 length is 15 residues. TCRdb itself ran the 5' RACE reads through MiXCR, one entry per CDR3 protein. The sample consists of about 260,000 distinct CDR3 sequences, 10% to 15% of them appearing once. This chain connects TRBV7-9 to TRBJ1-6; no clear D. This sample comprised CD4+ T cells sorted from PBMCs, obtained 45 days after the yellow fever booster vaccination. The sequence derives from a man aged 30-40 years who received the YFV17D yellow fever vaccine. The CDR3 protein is CASSLGAAPDSPLHF. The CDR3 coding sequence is TGTGCCAGCAGCTTAGGGGCAGCCCCCGATTCACCCCTCCACTTT.